This TCR beta chain was identified in a study of tumor-infiltrating lymphocytes in primary liver carcinoma. The overall study: Ranging in age from 30 to 69 years, the patients were men and women.

Whole-study results and caveats: Tumor region pairs outstripped tumor-adjacent and tumor-blood pairs in overlap. Relative to blood, tumors carried a significantly larger fraction of the repertoire in their top 250 clones (p = 0.039).

This clonotype is a singleton in its sample. Antigen: not known. One junction end does not reproduce the germline sequence, and a read error may be involved. The CDR3 covers 13 residues. The germline gives CDR1 SGHAT, CDR2 FQNNGV. For blood RNA, unsorted whole blood served as the source, and germline DNA was extracted too. Surgery was preceded by the collection of approximately 3.6 milliliters of peripheral blood. The investigators made TCR beta cDNA from approximately 510 ng total RNA, using a constant-region primer. TCR beta libraries came from three nested multiplex PCR rounds using slightly modified ARM-PCR. Investigators reported that the first two PCR rounds, at 10 to 11 cycles each, used TRBV1-TRBV30 forward primers with a C-beta reverse primer. TCRdb redid the calling of the multiplex PCR reads with MiXCR, one entry per CDR3 protein. The sample consists of about 210,000 distinct CDR3 sequences, 65% of them appearing once.

The sequence was obtained from a woman aged 55-69 years with primary liver carcinoma and hepatitis B virus infection. The sequenced material came from peripheral blood. This chain links TRBV11-2 with TRBJ2-7; possibly TRBD2 for D (5 bases). CDR3 DNA sequence: TGTGTCAGCAGCTTCGGCGAGGGTTACGAGCAGTACTTC. Translating it yields CVSSFGEGYEQYF.